Below, one TCR beta chain is given with its context. V was cut by 0 bases and J by 1 base, with 7 bases left in between. CDR3 length: 14 residues. Germline-derived CDR1 and CDR2 are SGDLS and YYNGEE. Clones were read by immunoSEQ multiplex PCR, and TCRdb kept only the in-frame ones, dropping some. The table lists about 2 million clones, about 95% of them singletons, with 1.2% in the top ten. This specimen belongs to a study of shared clonotypes between healthy human individuals. Naive CD8 cells were CD45RO-negative, positively selected for CCR7, excluding terminally differentiated effector memory CD45RA+ cells.

The chain is built from TRBV9 and TRBJ1-1; D is unresolved. The sample taken for sequencing was naive CD8+ T cells sorted from blood. This clonotype originated in a man younger than 30 in good health. DNA of the CDR3: TGTGCCAGCAGCGTAGACTGGGCGAACACTGAAGCTTTCTTT. Translating it yields CASSVDWANTEAFF. Using reference TRBV9 and TRBJ1-1 for the parts outside the CDR3, the full variable domain is DSGVTQTPKHLITATGQRVTLRCSPRSGDLSVYWYQQSLDQGLQFLIQYYNGEERAKGNILERFSAQQFPDLHSELNLSSLELGDSALYFCASSVDWANTEAFFGQGTRLTVV.